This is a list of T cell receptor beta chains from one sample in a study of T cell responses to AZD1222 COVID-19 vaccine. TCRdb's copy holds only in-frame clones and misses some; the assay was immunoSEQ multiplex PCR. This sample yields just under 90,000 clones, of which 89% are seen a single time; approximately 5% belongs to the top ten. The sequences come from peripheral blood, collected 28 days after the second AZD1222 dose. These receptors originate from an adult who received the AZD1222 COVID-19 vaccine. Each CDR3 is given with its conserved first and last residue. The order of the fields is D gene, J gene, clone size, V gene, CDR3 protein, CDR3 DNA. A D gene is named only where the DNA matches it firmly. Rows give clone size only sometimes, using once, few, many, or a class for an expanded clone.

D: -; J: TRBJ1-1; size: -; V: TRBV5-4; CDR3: CASTLGQSVSTEAFF; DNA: TGTGCCAGCACCCTAGGGCAGTCAGTTTCCACTGAAGCTTTCTTT
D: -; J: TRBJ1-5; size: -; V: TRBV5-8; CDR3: CASSRRGGNQPQHF; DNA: TGTGCCAGCAGCAGAAGGGGGGGGAATCAGCCCCAGCATTTT
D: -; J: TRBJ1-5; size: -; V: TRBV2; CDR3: CASSEEAFKSNQPQHF; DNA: TGTGCCAGCAGTGAAGAGGCATTTAAGAGCAATCAGCCCCAGCATTTT
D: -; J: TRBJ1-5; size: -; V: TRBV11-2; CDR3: CASSLVGNQPQHF; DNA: TGTGCCAGCAGCTTAGTAGGGAACCAGCCCCAGCATTTT
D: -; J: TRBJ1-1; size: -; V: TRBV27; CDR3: CASSLSGGPNTEAFF; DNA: TGTGCCAGCAGTTTGTCCGGGGGGCCCAACACTGAAGCTTTCTTT
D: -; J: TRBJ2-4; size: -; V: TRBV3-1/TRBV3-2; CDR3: CASSYSGGAKNIQYF; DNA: TGTGCCAGCAGCTACTCCGGGGGAGCCAAAAACATTCAGTACTTC
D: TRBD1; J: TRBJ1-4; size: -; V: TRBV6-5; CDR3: CASSHRQGGNEKLFF; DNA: TGTGCCAGCAGTCACCGACAGGGGGGTAATGAAAAACTGTTTTTT
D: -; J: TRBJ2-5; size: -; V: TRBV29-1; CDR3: CSVRVGNFETQYF; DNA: TGCAGCGTACGGGTAGGGAATTTCGAGACCCAGTACTTC
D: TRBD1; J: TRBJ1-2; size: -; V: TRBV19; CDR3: CASTRTGGPANYGYTF; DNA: TGTGCCAGTACCCGGACAGGGGGCCCTGCTAACTATGGCTACACCTTC
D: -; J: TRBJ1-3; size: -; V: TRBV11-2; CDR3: CASSLAIRGNTIYF; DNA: TGTGCCAGCAGCTTAGCCATTCGTGGAAACACCATATATTTT
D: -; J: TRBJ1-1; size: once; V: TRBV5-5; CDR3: CASSSLVRTEAFF; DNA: TGTGCCAGCAGTTCCCTTGTCCGCACTGAAGCTTTCTTT
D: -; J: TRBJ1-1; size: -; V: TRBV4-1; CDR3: CASSQVARVGNTEAFF; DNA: TGCGCCAGCAGCCAAGTCGCGAGGGTCGGGAACACTGAAGCTTTCTTT
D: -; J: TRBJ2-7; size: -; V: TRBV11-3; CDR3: CASSRAPLQQYF; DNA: TGTGCCAGCAGCCGGGCCCCTTTGCAGCAGTACTTC
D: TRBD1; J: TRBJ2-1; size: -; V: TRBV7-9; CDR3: CASSLTGVSYNEQFF; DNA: TGTGCCAGCAGCTTAACAGGGGTCTCCTACAATGAGCAGTTCTTC
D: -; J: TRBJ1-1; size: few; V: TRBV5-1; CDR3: CASSNKEGVEAFF; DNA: TGCGCCAGCAGTAACAAGGAGGGGGTAGAAGCTTTCTTT
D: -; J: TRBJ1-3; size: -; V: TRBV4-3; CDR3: CASSQARVSGNTIYF; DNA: TGCGCCAGCAGCCAAGCCAGGGTCTCTGGAAACACCATATATTTT
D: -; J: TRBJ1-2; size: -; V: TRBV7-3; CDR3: CASSLGSSNYGYTF; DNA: TGTGCCAGCAGCTTAGGTTCTTCTAACTATGGCTACACCTTC